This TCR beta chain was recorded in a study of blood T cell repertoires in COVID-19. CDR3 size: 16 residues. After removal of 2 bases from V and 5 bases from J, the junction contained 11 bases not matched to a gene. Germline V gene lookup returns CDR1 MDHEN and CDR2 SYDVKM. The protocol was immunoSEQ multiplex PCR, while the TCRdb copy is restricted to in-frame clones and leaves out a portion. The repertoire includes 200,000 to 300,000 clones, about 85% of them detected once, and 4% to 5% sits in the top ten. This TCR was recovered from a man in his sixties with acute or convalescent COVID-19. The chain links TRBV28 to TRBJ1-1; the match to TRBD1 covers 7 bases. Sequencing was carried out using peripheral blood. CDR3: CASSLGPASGGTEAFF. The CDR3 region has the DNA TGTGCCAGCAGTTTAGGCCCAGCGTCAGGGGGAACTGAAGCTTTCTTT.